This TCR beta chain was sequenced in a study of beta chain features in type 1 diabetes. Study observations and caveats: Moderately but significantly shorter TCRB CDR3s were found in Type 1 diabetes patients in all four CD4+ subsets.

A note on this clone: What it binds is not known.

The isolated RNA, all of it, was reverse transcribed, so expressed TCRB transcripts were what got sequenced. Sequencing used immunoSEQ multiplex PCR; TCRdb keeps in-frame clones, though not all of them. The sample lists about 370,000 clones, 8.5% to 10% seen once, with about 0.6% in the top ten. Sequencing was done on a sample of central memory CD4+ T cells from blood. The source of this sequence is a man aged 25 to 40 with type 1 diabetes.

The CDR3 coding sequence is TGTGCCAGCTCACCGGACAGGTCCGCCAACTATGGCTACACCTTC. Translation: CASSPDRSANYGYTF. This chain connects TRBV18 to TRBJ1-2; 7 positions agree with TRBD1. CDR3 size: 15 residues. The ends lost 3 bases at V and 2 bases at J; junction bases unmatched: 6. The germline gives CDR1 KGHSH, CDR2 LQKENI.